The 28 T cell receptor beta chains below were found in one sample sequenced in a study of cytomegalovirus exposure and HLA in healthy donors. Researchers ran the PCR with 60 Vbeta and 13 Jbeta primers. The method was immunoSEQ multiplex PCR; TCRdb's version includes in-frame clones alone and lacks a portion of them. The sample includes 250,000 to 350,000 clones, 86% of them seen just once. Sequenced material: PBMCs. The receptors were gathered from a man aged 40-49 years in good health and CMV-seropositive.

CDR3 DNA: TGTGCCAGCAGTCCCGGACAGCTAGGTCGGGAAAAACTGTTTTTT. Its protein is CASSPGQLGREKLFF. This chain uses TRBV28 with TRBJ1-4; D possibly corresponds to TRBD1 (6 bases). This CDR3 has 15 amino acids. Germline CDR1 is MDHEN and CDR2 is SYDVKM. The germline V and J ends were trimmed by 5 bases and 8 bases, with 18 bases remaining between them.

The chain links TRBV6-5 to TRBJ2-7; D is uncertain. The ends were cut back, 5 bases at V and 4 bases at J, with 6 bases in the middle. The CDR3 totals 11 residues. CDR1 is MNHEY, CDR2 SVGAGI, per germline. The CDR3 spells CASSPRYEQYF. Here the CDR3 DNA reads TGTGCCAGCAGTCCTAGATACGAGCAGTACTTC.

In nucleotides, the CDR3 is TGTGCCAGCAGGGGGGGTTCGGGAGATACGCAGTATTTT. Translated: CASRGGSGDTQYF. The chain couples TRBV27 to TRBJ2-3, with D possibly TRBD2 on 6 matching bases. Germline assignment: CDR1 MNHEY and CDR2 SMNVEV (reference sequence). The CDR3 sequence is 13 residues long. V was clipped by 6 bases and J by 5 bases, with 12 bases between them.

The CDR3 nucleotides are TGTGCCAGTTCCATTTCGACTAGCGGGAGGACTCCGAGCACAGATACGCAGTATTTT. It codes for CASSISTSGRTPSTDTQYF. The chain couples TRBV28 to TRBJ2-3; 13 positions match TRBD2. The CDR3 is made up of 19 amino acids. After removal of 9 bases from V and 0 bases from J, the junction contained 15 bases not matched to a gene. From germline, CDR1 is MDHEN and CDR2 SYDVKM.

There are a few counts of this clone. The J gene is TRBJ1-1, the V gene TRBV6-1, with TRBD1 identical over 8 bases. Trimming cost V 2 bases and J 6 bases; bases outside gene matches: 5. The CDR3 extends over 14 amino acids. Germline V gene sequence: CDR1 MNHNS, CDR2 SASEGT. The CDR3 DNA sequence: TGTGCCAGCAGTGAAACGGGGACAGGTGCTGAAGCTTTCTTT. It yields the protein CASSETGTGAEAFF.

This rearrangement joins TRBV11-2 to TRBJ2-7; a possible D gene is TRBD2 (6 bases). V was trimmed by 1 base and J by 6 bases, leaving 16 bases between them. Germline assignment: CDR1 SGHAT and CDR2 FQNNGV. There are 15 residues in the CDR3. CDR3 in amino acids: CASSLVAGIPSEQYF. The CDR3 bases are TGTGCCAGCAGCTTAGTTGCGGGAATCCCCTCCGAGCAGTACTTC.

This clone was picked up one time. The rearrangement joins TRBV5-4 to TRBJ1-2; no definite D call. Germline assignment: CDR1 SGHNT and CDR2 YYREEE (reference sequence). The CDR3 runs to 14 residues. V gave up 3 bases and J gave up 10 bases, with 19 bases separating them. DNA of the CDR3: TGTGCCAGCAGCTGGGGTGGAGGCAGAGTATCCTACACCTTC. Its translation is CASSWGGGRVSYTF. Filled out from reference TRBV5-4 and TRBJ1-2, the complete variable domain reads ETGVTQSPTHLIKTRGQQVTLRCSSQSGHNTVSWYQQALGQGPQFIFQYYREEENGRGNFPPRFSGLQFPNYSSELNVNALELDDSALYLCASSWGGGRVSYTFGSGTRLTVV.

This CDR3 is CASSQDALGGGTQYF. The CDR3 DNA sequence: TGCGCCAGCAGCCAAGATGCCTTAGGGGGGGGAACCCAGTACTTC. The chain combines TRBV4-1 with TRBJ2-5; TRBD2 is a possible D gene (7 bases). The CDR3 is 15 residues long. V lost 0 bases to trimming and J lost 8 bases, with 16 bases between them. Germline V gene sequence: CDR1 MGHRA, CDR2 YSYEKL.

The V call is TRBV7-8, the J call TRBJ1-1, with D hard to call. From germline, CDR1 is SGHVS and CDR2 FQNEAQ. The CDR3 contains 14 residues. Between the trimmed V and J ends, which lost 9 bases and 1 base, there was a span of 15 bases. The CDR3 protein is CASSNLRQNTEAFF. The DNA of the CDR3 is TGTGCCAGTAGCAATTTAAGACAGAACACTGAAGCTTTCTTT.

The rearrangement uses TRBV5-6 and TRBJ2-3; 10 nucleotides align to TRBD1. Germline-derived CDR1 and CDR2 are SGHDT and YYEEEE. Trimming cost V 4 bases and J 7 bases; bases outside gene matches: 6. There are 14 residues in the CDR3. CDR3 in DNA: TGTGCCAGCAGCCCGGGGACAGGGGTGAATACGCAGTATTTT. Translating it yields CASSPGTGVNTQYF.

In its sample, this clone was seen a few times. The chain employs TRBV30 and TRBJ1-1; D gene uncertain. Per the germline V gene, CDR1 is GTSNPN and CDR2 is SVGIG (reference sequence). V was pared by 2 bases and J by 0 bases, with 10 bases between. The CDR3 contains 14 residues. Here the CDR3 DNA reads TGTGCCTGGAGTCCGAGGTCCCTGAACACTGAAGCTTTCTTT. Protein: CAWSPRSLNTEAFF.

This chain uses TRBV19 with TRBJ2-7, with TRBD2 matching over 9 bases. The CDR3 contains 14 residues. Unmatched junction bases numbered 11, after V lost 10 bases and J lost 4 bases. Germline V lookup: CDR1 LNHDA, CDR2 SQIVND (reference sequence). The CDR3 spells CATSLAGGVYEQYF. CDR3 sequence (DNA): TGTGCCACCTCCCTCGCGGGAGGGGTGTACGAGCAGTACTTC.

The chain carries TRBV9 and TRBJ2-5; TRBD2 might be the D (5 bases). The germline V gene encodes CDR1 SGDLS and CDR2 YYNGEE. V was pared by 3 bases and J by 5 bases, with 11 bases between. The CDR3 spans 13 residues. The CDR3 loop reads CASSAWIAETQYF. The CDR3 region has the DNA TGTGCCAGCAGCGCCTGGATAGCGGAGACCCAGTACTTC.

Only a few counts were recorded for this clone. The rearrangement links TRBV7-9 to TRBJ1-4; TRBD1 agrees at 9 bases. V shed 5 bases and J 4 bases; nucleotides not matched to a gene: 8. Germline V CDR1 and CDR2: SEHNR, FQNEAQ (reference sequence). The CDR3 consists of 16 residues. The CDR3 DNA reads TGTGCCAGCAGCATCCACAGGGGGCGCATTAATGAAAAACTGTTTTTT. Translating it yields CASSIHRGRINEKLFF.

This rearrangement joins TRBV28 to TRBJ1-4; the match to TRBD1 covers 7 bases. Germline V gene data show CDR1 as MDHEN and CDR2 as SYDVKM. This CDR3 comprises 17 residues. With 6 bases clipped from V and 0 bases from J, the junction kept 10 bases outside the gene matches. DNA of the CDR3: TGTGCCAGCAGCCTAACGACAGGGCGGGCAACTAATGAAAAACTGTTTTTT. It translates to CASSLTTGRATNEKLFF.

This rearrangement joins TRBV28 to TRBJ2-5; TRBD2 might be the D (5 bases). The ends were cut back, 6 bases at V and 7 bases at J, with 15 bases in the middle. The germline gives CDR1 MDHEN, CDR2 SYDVKM. This CDR3 is built from 13 residues. The CDR3 sequence is CASRHVRERTQYF. CDR3 nucleotides: TGTGCCAGCAGGCATGTGAGGGAACGGACCCAGTACTTC.

Comments on this clone: Compared with germline, one end of the junction differs, possibly owing to a read error. V is TRBV7-7 and J is TRBJ2-1, with D maybe TRBD1 (6 bases). The CDR3 runs 13 residues. Germline V gene sequence: CDR1 SSHAT, CDR2 FNYEAQ (reference sequence). CDR3 bases: TGTGCTAGCAGCACTATGGACAGAAATGAGCAGTTCTTC. Translation: CASSTMDRNEQFF.

The V gene is TRBV6-4, the J gene TRBJ1-5; TRBD1 aligns across 10 bases. V shed 2 bases and J 0 bases; nucleotides not matched to a gene: 10. The CDR3 extends over 19 amino acids. Germline CDR1 and CDR2: MRHNA and SNTAGT. This chain's CDR3 is CASSDPMDRGTDSNQPQHF. CDR3 sequence (DNA): TGTGCCAGCAGTGACCCGATGGACAGGGGGACGGATAGCAATCAGCCCCAGCATTTT.

This rearrangement joins TRBV6-1 to TRBJ2-2; maybe TRBD2 (5 bases). Germline V gene data show CDR1 as MNHNS and CDR2 as SASEGT. CDR3 length: 12 amino acids. The ends were cut back, 6 bases at V and 7 bases at J, with 9 bases in the middle. In nucleotides, the CDR3 is TGTGCCAGCAGCGTTAGCGACGGGGAGCTGTTTTTT. Translated: CASSVSDGELFF.

The genes are TRBV27 and TRBJ2-2; no clear D gene. The germline V gene has CDR1 MNHEY and CDR2 SMNVEV (reference sequence). This CDR3 is 12 amino acids long. V was trimmed by 3 bases and J by 6 bases, leaving 5 bases between them. CDR3 nucleotides: TGTGCCAGCAGTTTTAATCCCGGGGAGCTGTTTTTT. This encodes CASSFNPGELFF.

V and J are TRBV7-9 and TRBJ2-3; D unresolved. CDR3 length equals 15 residues. V gave up 4 bases and J gave up 1 base, with 12 bases separating them. Germline V gene lookup returns CDR1 SEHNR and CDR2 FQNEAQ (reference sequence). CDR3 amino acids: CASSSYQSGTDTQYF. The DNA of the CDR3 is TGTGCCAGCAGCTCCTATCAAAGCGGCACAGATACGCAGTATTTT.

This chain links TRBV27 with TRBJ2-7; the match to TRBD2 covers 7 bases. CDR1 and CDR2 (germline): MNHEY, SMNVEV (reference sequence). V lost 4 bases to trimming and J lost 4 bases; unmatched junction nucleotides: 10. This CDR3 is 15 amino acids long. The chain's CDR3 is CASSSIGGSTYEQYF. The CDR3, as DNA: TGTGCCAGCAGTTCGATAGGCGGGAGCACGTACGAGCAGTACTTC.

The sample holds one count of this clone. This chain joins TRBV6-1 and TRBJ2-5; perhaps TRBD1 as D (5 bases). The CDR3 extends over 11 amino acids. CDR1 and CDR2 (germline): MNHNS, SASEGT. Trimming left V 7 bases short and J 4 bases short, with 7 bases between. The CDR3 sequence is CASKGLETQYF. The CDR3 DNA reads as TGTGCCAGCAAGGGGTTAGAGACCCAGTACTTC.

This rearrangement joins TRBV15 to TRBJ2-1; 11 nucleotides match TRBD2. Germline values: CDR1 LNHNV, CDR2 YYDKDF (reference sequence). The CDR3 sequence is 15 residues long. Trimming cost V 6 bases and J 0 bases; bases outside gene matches: 1. The CDR3 loop reads CATRTSGSSYNEQFF. CDR3 DNA sequence: TGTGCCACCAGAACTAGCGGGAGCTCCTACAATGAGCAGTTCTTC. Based on the CDR3 plus reference TRBV15 and TRBJ2-1, the full variable domain is DAMVIQNPRYQVTQFGKPVTLSCSQTLNHNVMYWYQQKSSQAPKLLFHYYDKDFNNEADTPDNFQSRRPNTSFCFLDIRSPGLGDTAMYLCATRTSGSSYNEQFFGPGTRLTVL.

This clone was seen more than once but under ten times. The chain is built from TRBV6-5 and TRBJ1-5, with D uncertain. V was cut by 0 bases and J by 7 bases, with 10 bases left in between. Germline V gene lookup returns CDR1 MNHEY and CDR2 SVGAGI. This CDR3 region has 14 residues. CDR3 region: CASSYSYRWQPQHF. DNA of the CDR3: TGTGCCAGCAGTTACTCGTACCGGTGGCAGCCCCAGCATTTT.

The gene calls are TRBV11-2 and TRBJ2-7; D is ambiguous. Germline lookup yields CDR1 SGHAT and CDR2 FQNNGV. This CDR3 is built from 16 residues. The V and J ends lost 5 bases and 6 bases respectively, with 23 bases between them. The CDR3 DNA reads as TGTGCCAGCAGCCCGACTTTAGATTTGCGCCCCGGCGAGCAGTACTTC. As protein: CASSPTLDLRPGEQYF.

The chain employs TRBV28 and TRBJ1-5; TRBD1 might be the D (5 bases). Per germline, CDR1 MDHEN and CDR2 SYDVKM. V lost 8 bases, J lost 5 bases, and 25 bases lay in between. The CDR3 extends over 17 amino acids. As DNA, the CDR3 is TGTGCCAGCGGCTTAGACCTCAGGCGGGGGGAACATCAGCCCCAGCATTTT. Protein product: CASGLDLRRGEHQPQHF.

This chain's CDR3 is CAWIPGLVKRNEQFF. As DNA, the CDR3 is TGTGCCTGGATCCCGGGACTAGTAAAACGTAATGAGCAGTTCTTC. The chain is built from TRBV30 and TRBJ2-1, with 8 bases matching TRBD2. V shed 4 bases, J shed 7 bases, and the junction held 12 bases outside the gene matches. Germline assignment: CDR1 GTSNPN and CDR2 SVGIG (reference sequence). The CDR3 consists of 15 residues. The full variable domain, in which reference TRBV30 and TRBJ2-1 provide the parts outside the CDR3, is SQTIHQWPATLVQPVGSPLSLECTVEGTSNPNLYWYRQAAGRGLQLLFYSVGIGQISSEVPQNLSASRPQDRQFILSSKKLLLSDSGFYLCAWIPGLVKRNEQFFGPGTRLTVL.